This T cell receptor beta chain was recovered during a study of response to subunit inactivated influenza vaccine. In germline, CDR1 is SGHRS, CDR2 YFSETQ. With 0 bases removed from V and 0 bases from J, the gap between germline ends came to 9 bases. The CDR3 totals 15 residues. TCRdb independently ran MiXCR on the RT-PCR reads; one entry per CDR3 protein. The table has more than 700,000 distinct CDR3 sequences, about 20% seen once. Whole-study findings and limits: That few new T cells are recruited by each seasonal influenza vaccination was the authors' suggestion.

Worth noting for this clonotype: Its antigen is still unknown.

This rearrangement joins TRBV5-1 to TRBJ1-2; D gene unclear. This TCR derives from a man in his fifties or sixties who received an inactivated influenza vaccine. Sequencing used PBMCs from blood, obtained around 5 days after vaccination. The CDR3 is CASSLAGDSNYGYTF. As DNA, the CDR3 is TGCGCCAGCAGCTTGGCAGGAGATTCTAACTATGGCTACACCTTC.